This T cell receptor beta chain was obtained from a study of blood T cell repertoires in COVID-19. In the study overall: Acute and convalescent COVID-19 specimens originated in the United States, Italy and Spain. Sources were T cells, B-cell-depleted T cells, or PBMCs; the material itself was cDNA or gDNA.

In the original workflow: Amplification with reference gene primers provided the estimates of nucleated cell counts. Sequencing was performed with immunoSEQ multiplex PCR; in TCRdb, only in-frame clones are kept and a portion is missing. D and trimming were read from the DNA, whereas the V and J calls and clone size are those reported in that table. This sample has 15,000 to 20,000 clones; 85% to 95% occur once, and the top ten carry 5% to 7%. The V end was cut by 6 bases, the J end by 7 bases, with 7 bases between. The CDR3 has 11 residues. The chain couples TRBV12-3 or TRBV12-4 to TRBJ2-1; the D is unclear. The source is a human donor in a cohort sampled during active COVID-19. Sequenced: peripheral blood. This chain's CDR3 is CASREWNEQFF. The DNA for the CDR3 is TGTGCCAGCAGGGAGTGGAATGAGCAGTTCTTC.